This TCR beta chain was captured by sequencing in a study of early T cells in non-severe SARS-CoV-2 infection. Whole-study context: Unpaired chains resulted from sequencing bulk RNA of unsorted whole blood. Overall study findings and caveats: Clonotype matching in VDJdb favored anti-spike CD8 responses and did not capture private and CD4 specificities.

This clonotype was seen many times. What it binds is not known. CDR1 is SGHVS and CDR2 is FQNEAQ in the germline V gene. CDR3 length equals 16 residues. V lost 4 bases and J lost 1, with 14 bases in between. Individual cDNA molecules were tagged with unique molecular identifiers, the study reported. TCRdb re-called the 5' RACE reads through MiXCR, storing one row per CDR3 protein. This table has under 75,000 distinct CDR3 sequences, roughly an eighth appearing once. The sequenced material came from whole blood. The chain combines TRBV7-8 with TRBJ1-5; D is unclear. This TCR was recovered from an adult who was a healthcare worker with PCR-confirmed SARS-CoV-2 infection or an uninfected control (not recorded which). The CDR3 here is CASSSDEVISNQPQHF. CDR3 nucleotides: TGTGCCAGCAGCTCGGATGAGGTAATCAGCAATCAGCCCCAGCATTTT.